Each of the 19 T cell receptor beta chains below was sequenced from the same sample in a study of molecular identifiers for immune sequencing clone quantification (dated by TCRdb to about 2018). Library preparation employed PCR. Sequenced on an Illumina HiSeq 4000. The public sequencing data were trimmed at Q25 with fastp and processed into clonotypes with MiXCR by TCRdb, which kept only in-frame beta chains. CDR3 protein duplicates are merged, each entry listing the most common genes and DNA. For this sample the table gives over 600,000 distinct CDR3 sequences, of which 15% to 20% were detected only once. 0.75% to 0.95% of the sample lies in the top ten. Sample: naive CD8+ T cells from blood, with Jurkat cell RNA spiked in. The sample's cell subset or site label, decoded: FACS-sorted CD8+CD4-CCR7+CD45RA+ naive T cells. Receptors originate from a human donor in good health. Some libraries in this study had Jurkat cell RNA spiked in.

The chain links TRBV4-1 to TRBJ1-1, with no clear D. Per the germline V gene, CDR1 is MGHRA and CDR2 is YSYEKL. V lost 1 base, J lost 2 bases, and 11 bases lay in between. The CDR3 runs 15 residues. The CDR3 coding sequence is TGCGCCAGCAGCCAAGCGTGGTCAGGTAACACTGAAGCTTTCTTT. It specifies CASSQAWSGNTEAFF.

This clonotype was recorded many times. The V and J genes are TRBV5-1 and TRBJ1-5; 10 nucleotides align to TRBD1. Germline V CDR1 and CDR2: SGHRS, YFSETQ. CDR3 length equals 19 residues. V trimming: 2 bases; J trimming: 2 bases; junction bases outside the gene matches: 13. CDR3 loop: CASSFNFLTGTGGNQPQHF. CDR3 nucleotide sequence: TGCGCCAGCAGCTTCAACTTCCTAACCGGGACAGGGGGCAATCAGCCCCAGCATTTT.

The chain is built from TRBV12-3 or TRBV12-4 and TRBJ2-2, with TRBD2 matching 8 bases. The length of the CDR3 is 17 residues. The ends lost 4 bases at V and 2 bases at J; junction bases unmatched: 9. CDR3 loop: CASSSQRTSRNTGELFF. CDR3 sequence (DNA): TGTGCCAGCAGTTCCCAGCGGACTAGCCGAAACACCGGGGAGCTGTTTTTT.

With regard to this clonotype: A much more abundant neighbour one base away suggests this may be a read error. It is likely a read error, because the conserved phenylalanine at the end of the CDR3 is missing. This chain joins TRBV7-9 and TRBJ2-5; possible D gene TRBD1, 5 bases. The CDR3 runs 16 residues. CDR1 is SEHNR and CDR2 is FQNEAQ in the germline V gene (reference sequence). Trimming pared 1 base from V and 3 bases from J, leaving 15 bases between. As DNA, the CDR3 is TGTGCCAGCAGCTTAGTCCAGGGCCTCTTCAAAGAGACCCAGTACCTC. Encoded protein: CASSLVQGLFKETQYL.

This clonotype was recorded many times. CDR3 in amino acids: CASSIGTRFTEQYF. CDR3 in DNA: TGTGCCAGCAGCATAGGGACTAGGTTCACCGAGCAGTACTTC. The chain uses TRBV5-4 and TRBJ2-7; 8 positions agree with TRBD2. Per germline, CDR1 SGHNT and CDR2 YYREEE (reference sequence). This CDR3 has 14 residues. V lost 4 bases, J lost 6 bases, and 9 bases stayed unmatched.

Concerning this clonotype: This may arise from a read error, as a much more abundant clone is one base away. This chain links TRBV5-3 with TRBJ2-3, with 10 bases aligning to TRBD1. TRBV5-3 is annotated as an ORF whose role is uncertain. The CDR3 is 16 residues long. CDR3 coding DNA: TGTGTCAGCAGCTTCGGGGACAGGGGTTATACAGATACGCAGTATTTT. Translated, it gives CVSSFGDRGYTDTQYF.

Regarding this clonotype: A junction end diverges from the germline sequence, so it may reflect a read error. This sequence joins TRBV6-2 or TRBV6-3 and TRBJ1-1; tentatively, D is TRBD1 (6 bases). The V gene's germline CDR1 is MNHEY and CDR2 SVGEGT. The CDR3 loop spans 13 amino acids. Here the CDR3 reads CAGSYFTGIEAFF. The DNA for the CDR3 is TGTGCCGGCAGTTACTTTACAGGGATTGAGGCTTTCTTT.

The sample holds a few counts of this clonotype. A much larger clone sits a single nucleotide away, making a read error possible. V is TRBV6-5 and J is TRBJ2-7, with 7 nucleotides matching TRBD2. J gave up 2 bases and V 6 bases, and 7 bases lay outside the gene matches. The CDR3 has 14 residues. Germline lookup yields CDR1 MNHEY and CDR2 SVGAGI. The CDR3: CASSQRLAPYEQYF. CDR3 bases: TGTGCCAGCAGCCAGAGACTAGCCCCCTACGAGCAGTACTTC.

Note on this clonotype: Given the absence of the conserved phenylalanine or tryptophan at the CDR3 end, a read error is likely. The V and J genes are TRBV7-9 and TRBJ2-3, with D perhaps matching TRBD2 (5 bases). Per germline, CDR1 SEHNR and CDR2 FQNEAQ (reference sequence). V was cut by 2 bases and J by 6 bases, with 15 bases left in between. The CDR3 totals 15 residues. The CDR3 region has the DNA TGTGCCAGCAGCTTAAGGGAGCCCAAGGCGGATACGCAGTATTCT. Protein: CASSLREPKADTQYS.

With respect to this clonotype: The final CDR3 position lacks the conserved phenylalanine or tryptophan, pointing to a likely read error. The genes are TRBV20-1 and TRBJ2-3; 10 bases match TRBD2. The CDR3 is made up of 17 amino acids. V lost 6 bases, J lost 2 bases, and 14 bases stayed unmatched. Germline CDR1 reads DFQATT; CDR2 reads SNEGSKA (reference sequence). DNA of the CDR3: TGCAGTGCCGGAGCGCTAGCGGGAGTAAGCTACACAGATACGCAGTATCTT. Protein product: CSAGALAGVSYTDTQYL.

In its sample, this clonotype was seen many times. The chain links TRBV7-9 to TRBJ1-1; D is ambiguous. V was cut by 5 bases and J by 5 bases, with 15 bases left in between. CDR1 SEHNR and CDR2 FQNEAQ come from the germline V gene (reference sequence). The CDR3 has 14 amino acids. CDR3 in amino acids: CASSPLLSGTEAFF. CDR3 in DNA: TGTGCCAGCAGCCCCCTTCTGTCCGGGACTGAAGCTTTCTTT.

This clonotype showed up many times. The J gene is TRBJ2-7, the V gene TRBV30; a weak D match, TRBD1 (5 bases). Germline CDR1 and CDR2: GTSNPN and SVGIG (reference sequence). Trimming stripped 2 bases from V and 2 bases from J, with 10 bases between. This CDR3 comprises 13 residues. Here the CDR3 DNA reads TGTGCCTGGAGTTTAGGGGAAACCTACGAGCAGTACTTC. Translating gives CAWSLGETYEQYF.

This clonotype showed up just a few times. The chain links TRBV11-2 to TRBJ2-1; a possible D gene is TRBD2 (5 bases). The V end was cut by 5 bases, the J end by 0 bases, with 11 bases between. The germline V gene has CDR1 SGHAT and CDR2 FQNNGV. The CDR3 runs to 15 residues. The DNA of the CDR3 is TGTGCCAGCAGCGCGGAGGTAGGCTCCTACAATGAGCAGTTCTTC. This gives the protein CASSAEVGSYNEQFF. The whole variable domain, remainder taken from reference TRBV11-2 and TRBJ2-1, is EAGVAQSPRYKIIEKRQSVAFWCNPISGHATLYWYQQILGQGPKLLIQFQNNGVVDDSQLPKDRFSAERLKGVDSTLKIQPAKLEDSAVYLCASSAEVGSYNEQFFGPGTRLTVL.

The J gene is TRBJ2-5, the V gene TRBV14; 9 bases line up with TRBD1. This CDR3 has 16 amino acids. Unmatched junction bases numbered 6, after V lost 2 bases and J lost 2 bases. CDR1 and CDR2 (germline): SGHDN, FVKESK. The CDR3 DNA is TGTGCCAGCAGCCAATTCAAAGGACAGGGGCAAGAGACCCAGTACTTC. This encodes CASSQFKGQGQETQYF.

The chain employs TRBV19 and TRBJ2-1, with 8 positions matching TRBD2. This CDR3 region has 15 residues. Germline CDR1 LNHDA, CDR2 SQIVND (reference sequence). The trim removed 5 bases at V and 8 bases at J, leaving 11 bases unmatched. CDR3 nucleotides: TGTGCCAGTAGTTCGGGACTAGTGGGAGTTTATGAGCAGTTCTTC. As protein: CASSSGLVGVYEQFF. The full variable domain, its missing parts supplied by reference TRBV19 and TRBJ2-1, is DGGITQSPKYLFRKEGQNVTLSCEQNLNHDAMYWYRQDPGQGLRLIYYSQIVNDFQKGDIAEGYSVSREKKESFPLTVTSAQKNPTAFYLCASSSGLVGVYEQFFGPGTRLTVL.

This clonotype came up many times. Written as DNA, the CDR3 is TGTGCCAGCAGCCAAGGGACCGGATGGAATCAGCCCCAGCATTTT. It specifies CASSQGTGWNQPQHF. The chain employs TRBV6-2 or TRBV6-3 and TRBJ1-5; D possibly corresponds to TRBD1 (5 bases). The CDR3 loop spans 15 amino acids. Germline V CDR1 and CDR2: MNHEY, SVGEGT. Trimming cost V 6 bases and J 4 bases, with 16 bases left between them.

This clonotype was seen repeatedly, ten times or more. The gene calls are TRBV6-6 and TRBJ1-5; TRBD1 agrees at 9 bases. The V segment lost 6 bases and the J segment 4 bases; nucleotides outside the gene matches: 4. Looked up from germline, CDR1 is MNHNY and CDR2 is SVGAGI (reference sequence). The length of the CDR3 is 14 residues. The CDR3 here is CASRNGQGNQPQHF. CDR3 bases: TGTGCCAGCAGAAACGGACAGGGGAATCAGCCCCAGCATTTT.

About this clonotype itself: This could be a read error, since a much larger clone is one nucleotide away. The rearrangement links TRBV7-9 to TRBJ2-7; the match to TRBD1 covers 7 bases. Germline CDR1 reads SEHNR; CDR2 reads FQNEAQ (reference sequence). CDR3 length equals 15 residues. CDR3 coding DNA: TGTGCCAGCAGCCAAACAGGGGATAGAGTGTACGAGCGGTACTTC. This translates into CASSQTGDRVYERYF. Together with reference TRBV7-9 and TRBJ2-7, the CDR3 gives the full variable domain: DTGVSQNPRHKITKRGQNVTFRCDPISEHNRLYWYRQTLGQGPEFLTYFQNEAQLEKSRLLSDRFSAERPKGSFSTLEIQRTEQGDSAMYLCASSQTGDRVYERYFGPGTRLTVT.

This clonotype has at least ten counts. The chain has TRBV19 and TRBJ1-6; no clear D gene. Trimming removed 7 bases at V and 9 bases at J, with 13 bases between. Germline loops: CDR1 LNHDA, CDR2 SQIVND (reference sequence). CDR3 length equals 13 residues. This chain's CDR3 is CASTFGVGSPLHF. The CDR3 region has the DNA TGTGCCAGTACGTTCGGCGTTGGTTCACCCCTCCACTTT.